The TCR beta chain under discussion was sequenced for a study of blood T cells in healthy people across ages. The study, taken as a whole, reports: Unsorted PBMCs blocked a conclusive comparison of naive and antigen-experienced cells. The percentage of naive T cells correlated strongly with TCR beta diversity.

The donors, aged about 6 to 95, were healthy Caucasians from Russia. The second PCR ran about 6 to 12 cycles with a sample-barcoded 5' primer and J-beta primers. TCRdb re-called the 5' RACE reads with MiXCR, one entry per CDR3 protein. This sample has some 1.5 million distinct CDR3 sequences, with about 28% found just once. This CDR3 comprises 12 residues. V was trimmed by 8 bases and J by 7 bases, leaving 9 bases between them. This clonotype turned up a few times. Its cognate antigen is unknown. The TCR comes from a woman aged 30 to 39 in good health. The sequencing input was blood. V and J are TRBV12-3 or TRBV12-4 and TRBJ1-6; the D gene is possibly TRBD1 (5 bases). Written as DNA, the CDR3 is TGTGCCAGCGCCACAGGAAATTCACCCCTCCACTTT. Its protein is CASATGNSPLHF.